The 24 T cell receptor beta chains given below trace back to one sample, sequenced in a study of graft-versus-host responses after intestinal transplantation. The assay was immunoSEQ multiplex PCR, and TCRdb's table has in-frame clones only and misses some. The table records 90,000 to 120,000 clones, 80% to 90% of them present only once. Their recognized antigens are unknown. The sample here was unstimulated CD4+ T cells sorted from spleen or lymph node cells, taken before transplant. The source is a human donor who was the organ donor for an intestinal transplant.

This sequence joins TRBV6-5 and TRBJ1-1, with 10 positions matching TRBD1. Trimming cost V 2 bases and J 3 bases; bases outside gene matches: 0. The CDR3 sequence is 14 residues long. The germline V gene encodes CDR1 MNHEY and CDR2 SVGAGI. The CDR3 DNA sequence: TGTGCCAGCAGTTACGGACAGGGGGACACTGAAGCTTTCTTT. It specifies CASSYGQGDTEAFF.

The chain carries TRBV4-1 and TRBJ2-3; 7 positions match TRBD2. CDR3 size: 16 residues. Per the germline V gene, CDR1 is MGHRA and CDR2 is YSYEKL. V lost 6 bases and J lost 2; bases outside the gene matches: 11. The CDR3 DNA follows: TGCGCCAGCAGGCGAGCGAGCGGGGCCCTCACAGATACGCAGTATTTT. Amino acid sequence: CASRRASGALTDTQYF.

The V and J genes are TRBV19 and TRBJ1-6; TRBD1 matches at 7 bases. The germline CDR1 and CDR2 sequences are LNHDA and SQIVND (reference sequence). J gave up 10 bases and V 6 bases, and 12 bases lay outside the gene matches. CDR3 length: 15 residues. CDR3 coding DNA: TGTGCCAGTAGGAGGGGGCAGGGCCGGGAGTCACCCCTCCACTTT. Its translation: CASRRGQGRESPLHF.

The chain recombines TRBV4-1 with TRBJ2-5; D is unclear. The CDR3 has 15 residues. CDR1 is MGHRA, CDR2 YSYEKL, per germline. V was clipped by 1 base and J by 3 bases, with 12 bases between them. The chain's CDR3 is CASSQGWGPKETQYF. In DNA form, the CDR3 reads TGCGCCAGCAGCCAAGGCTGGGGTCCGAAAGAGACCCAGTACTTC.

Here the CDR3 reads CSANARPEAFF. For the CDR3, the DNA is TGCAGTGCAAACGCTCGGCCTGAAGCTTTCTTT. The rearrangement links TRBV20-1 to TRBJ1-1; D gene uncertain. Germline CDR1 DFQATT, CDR2 SNEGSKA (reference sequence). Trimming stripped 6 bases from V and 6 bases from J, with 11 bases between. The CDR3 covers 11 residues.

This clone was observed once. The J gene is TRBJ2-1, the V gene TRBV27; 7 bases fit TRBD2. Germline lookup yields CDR1 MNHEY and CDR2 SMNVEV (reference sequence). This CDR3 contains 14 residues. The V and J ends lost 6 bases and 7 bases, in that order; junction bases with no gene match: 9. The CDR3 protein is CASRNWGTKNEQFF. DNA for the CDR3: TGTGCCAGCAGAAACTGGGGGACTAAAAATGAGCAGTTCTTC.

This chain uses TRBV7-3 with TRBJ1-1; perhaps TRBD1 as D (6 bases). Germline-derived CDR1 and CDR2 are SGHTA and FQGTGA. Between the trimmed V and J ends, which lost 6 bases and 10 bases, there was a span of 15 bases. The CDR3 covers 12 residues. This CDR3 reads CASSSQGTGAFF. The CDR3 bases are TGTGCCAGCAGTTCCCAGGGGACGGGAGCTTTCTTT.

The rearrangement links TRBV9 to TRBJ1-1, with 7 positions matching TRBD1. This CDR3 has 17 residues. Trimming at V came to 3 bases and at J to 1 base, leaving 12 bases not matched to a gene. Germline CDR1 is SGDLS and CDR2 is YYNGEE. For the CDR3, the DNA is TGTGCCAGCAGCGGGCCCAGACAGGGTGGCGCGAACACTGAAGCTTTCTTT. The encoded protein is CASSGPRQGGANTEAFF.

The CDR3 here is CASSYSSGSHEQYF. Here the CDR3 DNA reads TGTGCCAGCAGCTACTCTAGCGGGAGCCACGAGCAGTACTTC. The chain carries TRBV7-2 and TRBJ2-7; 10 bases align to TRBD2. With 4 bases clipped from V and 5 bases from J, the junction kept 5 bases outside the gene matches. Germline V gene data show CDR1 as SGHTA and CDR2 as FQGNSA. The CDR3 has 14 residues. The variable domain in full, completed from reference TRBV7-2 and TRBJ2-7, reads GAGVSQSPSNKVTEKGKDVELRCDPISGHTALYWYRQSLGQGLEFLIYFQGNSAPDKSGLPSDRFSAERTGGSVSTLTIQRTQQEDSAVYLCASSYSSGSHEQYFGPGTRLTVT.

This clone was seen only once. The CDR3 region has the DNA TGCGCCAGCAGCTTGGAGGGACAGGGTTATATCAATGAAAAACTGTTTTTT. It specifies CASSLEGQGYINEKLFF. The chain joins TRBV5-1 to TRBJ1-4; 9 positions match TRBD1. V lost 0 bases to trimming and J lost 5 bases; unmatched junction nucleotides: 8. This CDR3 has 17 residues. Germline V gene lookup returns CDR1 SGHRS and CDR2 YFSETQ.

The chain couples TRBV30 to TRBJ1-2; the D is unclear. The CDR3 length is 12 residues. Trimming pared 1 base from V and 3 bases from J, leaving 6 bases between. Germline V gene sequence: CDR1 GTSNPN, CDR2 SVGIG (reference sequence). The CDR3 reads CAWSEQYYGYTF. As DNA, the CDR3 is TGTGCCTGGAGTGAACAGTACTATGGCTACACCTTC.

The chain recombines TRBV6-6 with TRBJ1-1; no definite D call. The CDR3 is 13 residues long. Germline V CDR1 and CDR2: MNHNY, SVGAGI (reference sequence). V was shortened by 5 bases and J by 0 bases, with 7 bases between the two germline ends. The CDR3 loop reads CASSTGVNTEAFF. CDR3 nucleotide sequence: TGTGCCAGCAGTACGGGAGTGAACACTGAAGCTTTCTTT.

This chain uses TRBV21-1 with TRBJ1-5. TRBV21-1 is a listed pseudogene. The CDR3 sequence is 15 residues long. This chain's CDR3 is CASSPRPASNQPQHF. In DNA form, the CDR3 reads TGTGCCAGCAGCCCGCGGCCAGCTAGCAATCAGCCCCAGCATTTT.

The rearrangement uses TRBV2 and TRBJ1-5; tentatively, D is TRBD1 (5 bases). Germline V gene data show CDR1 as SNHLY and CDR2 as FYNNEI. V was clipped by 4 bases and J by 0 bases, with 10 bases between them. This CDR3 is 15 amino acids long. CDR3 protein: CASSVGADSNQPQHF. For the CDR3, the DNA is TGTGCCAGCAGTGTAGGGGCCGATAGCAATCAGCCCCAGCATTTT.

This clone was picked up a small number of times. The V gene is TRBV11-1, the J gene TRBJ2-3; D possibly corresponds to TRBD2 (6 bases). V lost 4 bases to trimming and J lost 2 bases, with 13 bases between them. CDR3 length: 15 residues. In germline, CDR1 is SGHAT, CDR2 FQDESV (reference sequence). The chain's CDR3 is CASSSARTNTDTQYF. The DNA of the CDR3 is TGTGCCAGCAGCTCTGCTCGGACTAACACAGATACGCAGTATTTT.

V usage is TRBV10-3 and J usage is TRBJ2-3; 10 bases are a match to TRBD2. The CDR3 is 15 amino acids. The germline gives CDR1 ENHRY, CDR2 SYGVKD. Trimming cost V 6 bases and J 3 bases; bases outside gene matches: 6. CDR3 in amino acids: CAISAGTSVTDTQYF. The CDR3 DNA follows: TGTGCCATCAGCGCCGGGACTAGCGTAACAGATACGCAGTATTTT.

This chain links TRBV5-1 with TRBJ1-1; maybe TRBD1 (5 bases). Germline V gene sequence: CDR1 SGHRS, CDR2 YFSETQ. There are 15 residues in the CDR3. Trimming stripped 0 bases from V and 1 base from J, with 10 bases between. CDR3 amino acids: CASSLAHGQNTEAFF. The CDR3 DNA is TGCGCCAGCAGCTTGGCCCACGGACAGAACACTGAAGCTTTCTTT.

The V gene is TRBV7-9, the J gene TRBJ2-5; D uncertain. Germline lookup yields CDR1 SEHNR and CDR2 FQNEAQ (reference sequence). The CDR3 totals 14 residues. Trimming took off 5 bases at V and 2 bases at J, with 12 bases between the two ends. CDR3 DNA: TGTGCCAGCAGCGTCGCCGGGTCACAAGAGACCCAGTACTTC. Its protein is CASSVAGSQETQYF.

The chain carries TRBV10-1 and TRBJ2-7, with D possibly being TRBD1 or TRBD2 (5 bases each). The V gene's germline CDR1 is WNHNN and CDR2 SYGVQD (reference sequence). V gave up 4 bases and J gave up 4 bases, with 14 bases separating them. The CDR3 sequence is 14 residues long. Here the CDR3 reads CASSGSMGTYEQYF. CDR3 nucleotide sequence: TGCGCCAGCAGTGGGAGCATGGGGACGTACGAGCAGTACTTC.

The chain has TRBV7-3 and TRBJ1-2; D is unclear. The CDR3 loop spans 16 amino acids. Germline V lookup: CDR1 SGHTA, CDR2 FQGTGA. Trimming took 0 bases from V and 3 from J, leaving 14 bases between them. CDR3 sequence: CASSLTPQDRDYGYTF. CDR3 nucleotides: TGTGCCAGCAGCTTAACCCCCCAGGACCGCGACTATGGCTACACCTTC. Full variable domain (rest looked up from reference TRBV7-3 and TRBJ1-2): GAGVSQTPSNKVTEKGKYVELRCDPISGHTALYWYRQSLGQGPEFLIYFQGTGAADDSGLPNDRFFAVRPEGSVSTLKIQRTERGDSAVYLCASSLTPQDRDYGYTFGSGTRLTVV.

This chain joins TRBV5-1 and TRBJ2-1, with unresolved D. This CDR3 contains 16 residues. V dropped 5 bases and J dropped 0 bases, with 15 bases sitting between them. The V gene's germline CDR1 is SGHRS and CDR2 YFSETQ. CDR3 in amino acids: CASRDRLSSSYNEQFF. The CDR3 region has the DNA TGCGCCAGCAGGGACCGACTGTCGAGCTCCTACAATGAGCAGTTCTTC.

The DNA of the CDR3 is TGTGCCAGCAGACTGCACCCCGGGACGGCCGACACTGAAGCTTTCTTT. Its protein is CASRLHPGTADTEAFF. The chain joins TRBV7-6 to TRBJ1-1; a possible D gene is TRBD1 (5 bases). This CDR3 comprises 16 residues. From germline, CDR1 is SGHVS and CDR2 FNYEAQ. Trimming took off 6 bases at V and 3 bases at J, with 20 bases between the two ends.

The chain has TRBV7-3 and TRBJ2-3; D is perhaps TRBD2 (5 bases). Germline V gene lookup returns CDR1 SGHTA and CDR2 FQGTGA. The CDR3 loop spans 14 amino acids. Trimming removed 1 base at V and 0 bases at J, with 5 bases between. The CDR3 loop reads CASSLSGSTDTQYF. As DNA, the CDR3 is TGTGCCAGCAGCTTAAGCGGGAGCACAGATACGCAGTATTTT.

This chain uses TRBV2 with TRBJ2-7, with TRBD2 as a possible D gene (6 bases). The V gene's germline CDR1 is SNHLY and CDR2 FYNNEI. This CDR3 comprises 13 residues. V was cut by 8 bases and J by 1 base, with 12 bases left in between. The CDR3 region is CASGQRASYEQYF. The CDR3 DNA is TGTGCCAGCGGTCAGCGGGCGTCCTACGAGCAGTACTTC.